Below, one TCR beta chain is given with its context. The entry originates in a study of blood T cell repertoires in COVID-19. Looking at the study overall: COVID-19 samples from acute and convalescent phases originated in the United States, Italy and Spain. The cDNA or gDNA used as material had been derived from T cells, B-cell-depleted T cells, or PBMCs.

Germline loops: CDR1 MNHEY, CDR2 SVGAGI. This CDR3 region has 14 residues. With V trimmed by 9 bases and J by 0 bases, 3 bases remained unmatched. TCRdb keeps only in-frame clones here, not all; method: immunoSEQ multiplex PCR. This table has tens of thousands of clones, less than 85% appearing once. The chain is built from TRBV6-5 and TRBJ2-2; 8 nucleotides agree with TRBD1. The sequenced material came from peripheral blood. The sequence was obtained from a man at least 80 years old with active or convalescent COVID-19. The CDR3 sequence is CASTTGANTGELFF. The CDR3 coding sequence is TGTGCCAGTACGACAGGGGCGAACACCGGGGAGCTGTTTTTT.